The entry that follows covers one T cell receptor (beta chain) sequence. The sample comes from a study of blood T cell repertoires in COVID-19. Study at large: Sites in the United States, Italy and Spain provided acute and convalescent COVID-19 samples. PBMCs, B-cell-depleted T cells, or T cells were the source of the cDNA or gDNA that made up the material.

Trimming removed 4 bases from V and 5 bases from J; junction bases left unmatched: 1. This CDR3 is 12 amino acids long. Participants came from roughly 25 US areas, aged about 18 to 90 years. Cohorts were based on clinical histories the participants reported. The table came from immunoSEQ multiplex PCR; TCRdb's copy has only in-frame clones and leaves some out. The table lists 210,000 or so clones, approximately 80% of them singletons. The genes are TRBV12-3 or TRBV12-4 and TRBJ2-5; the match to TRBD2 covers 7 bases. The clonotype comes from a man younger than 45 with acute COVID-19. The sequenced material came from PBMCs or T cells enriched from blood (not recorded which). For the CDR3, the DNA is TGTGCCAGCAGTTGGGGGGGGGAGACCCAGTACTTC. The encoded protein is CASSWGGETQYF.